A selection of T cell receptor beta chains follows, all from one sample in a study of T cell repertoires in cytomegalovirus infection. These TCRs' antigens remain unknown. TCRdb independently ran MiXCR on the reads; one entry per CDR3 protein. The sample records 450,000 to 600,000 distinct CDR3 sequences, about 42% being singletons. The specimen comprised cultured PBMCs, sampled from culture after CMV antigen stimulation. All receptors come from a human donor in good health (CMV status not recorded). Some clones in this sample may be carry-over from other donors' samples. CDR3s include the opening cysteine and the closing phenylalanine or tryptophan. D genes are given only for firm matches. Size is stated for part of the rows, as once, few or many counts, or as a class when the clone is expanded.

D gene: TRBD1
J gene: TRBJ1-6
clone size: .
V gene: TRBV28
CDR3 protein: CASSLDRGQLHF

D gene: .
J gene: TRBJ2-1
clone size: few
V gene: TRBV7-2
CDR3 protein: CASSLGGGRYNEQFF

D gene: TRBD1
J gene: TRBJ1-1
clone size: .
V gene: TRBV7-9
CDR3 protein: CASSRPGQGALNTEAFF

D gene: .
J gene: TRBJ2-7
clone size: .
V gene: TRBV12-3/TRBV12-4
CDR3 protein: CASSSRRLKKGEQYF

D gene: .
J gene: TRBJ1-1
clone size: few
V gene: TRBV20-1
CDR3 protein: CSARVAGVNTEAFF

D gene: .
J gene: TRBJ2-3
clone size: .
V gene: TRBV24-1
CDR3 protein: CATSDSGTGTDTQYF

D gene: .
J gene: TRBJ1-2
clone size: .
V gene: TRBV12-3/TRBV12-4
CDR3 protein: CASAKAPYGYTF

D gene: .
J gene: TRBJ1-5
clone size: .
V gene: TRBV2
CDR3 protein: CASSSQGFNQPQHF

D gene: TRBD2
J gene: TRBJ2-1
clone size: .
V gene: TRBV6-6
CDR3 protein: CASTQTRLLRTSGVIDEQFF

D gene: .
J gene: TRBJ1-3
clone size: .
V gene: TRBV12-3/TRBV12-4
CDR3 protein: CASSFRRNSGNTIYF

D gene: .
J gene: TRBJ2-7
clone size: .
V gene: TRBV6-1
CDR3 protein: CASSEGTGWGDGYEQYF

D gene: .
J gene: TRBJ1-2
clone size: .
V gene: TRBV12-3/TRBV12-4
CDR3 protein: CASNYQEGDGYTF

D gene: .
J gene: TRBJ2-1
clone size: .
V gene: TRBV18
CDR3 protein: CASSHAGYFFSYNEQFF

D gene: TRBD2
J gene: TRBJ2-3
clone size: .
V gene: TRBV10-2
CDR3 protein: CASINSGLATDTQYF

D gene: .
J gene: TRBJ2-5
clone size: .
V gene: TRBV15
CDR3 protein: CATSTLYWETQYF

D gene: .
J gene: TRBJ2-7
clone size: .
V gene: TRBV18
CDR3 protein: CASSPRNSRDEQYF

D gene: .
J gene: TRBJ2-3
clone size: .
V gene: TRBV28
CDR3 protein: CASSFSRGGTDTQYF

D gene: .
J gene: TRBJ2-6
clone size: .
V gene: TRBV6-1
CDR3 protein: CASSPRGASGANVLTF

D gene: .
J gene: TRBJ1-5
clone size: .
V gene: TRBV28
CDR3 protein: CASSSSVQPQHF

D gene: TRBD2
J gene: TRBJ2-2
clone size: .
V gene: TRBV3-1
CDR3 protein: CASSQTVAGVVPDQNTGELFF

D gene: .
J gene: TRBJ2-1
clone size: once
V gene: TRBV7-4
CDR3 protein: CASSRGSLGQDEQFF

D gene: .
J gene: TRBJ2-7
clone size: .
V gene: TRBV3-1
CDR3 protein: CASSQNDLNEQYF

D gene: .
J gene: TRBJ2-7
clone size: .
V gene: TRBV5-1
CDR3 protein: CASSLGTEYYEQYF

D gene: .
J gene: TRBJ2-1
clone size: .
V gene: TRBV12-3/TRBV12-4
CDR3 protein: CASSLAASSNEQFF

D gene: .
J gene: TRBJ2-2
clone size: .
V gene: TRBV2
CDR3 protein: CASSEGMGSGELFF

D gene: TRBD2
J gene: TRBJ2-7
clone size: once
V gene: TRBV7-2
CDR3 protein: CASSPSGSPHEQYF

D gene: .
J gene: TRBJ1-1
clone size: .
V gene: TRBV19
CDR3 protein: CASSIGGGFNLAFF

D gene: .
J gene: TRBJ2-1
clone size: .
V gene: TRBV5-6
CDR3 protein: CASSLPDLTTNNEQFF

D gene: .
J gene: TRBJ2-3
clone size: .
V gene: TRBV14
CDR3 protein: CASSRRNTQYF

D gene: .
J gene: TRBJ2-1
clone size: .
V gene: TRBV19
CDR3 protein: CASSSYRRVGYNEQFF

D gene: TRBD1
J gene: TRBJ1-3
clone size: many
V gene: TRBV7-2
CDR3 protein: CASSPGGTAGNTIYF

D gene: .
J gene: TRBJ2-3
clone size: many
V gene: TRBV4-1
CDR3 protein: CASSQDGAGIAADTQYF

D gene: .
J gene: TRBJ1-1
clone size: few
V gene: TRBV6-1
CDR3 protein: CASSRDRANTEAFF

D gene: .
J gene: TRBJ1-2
clone size: .
V gene: TRBV15
CDR3 protein: CATSRGRLGGCTF

D gene: .
J gene: TRBJ2-7
clone size: .
V gene: TRBV7-2
CDR3 protein: CASSLGPWGSSYEQYF

D gene: .
J gene: TRBJ2-1
clone size: .
V gene: TRBV7-6
CDR3 protein: CASSLDVINEQFF

D gene: .
J gene: TRBJ2-7
clone size: few
V gene: TRBV29-1
CDR3 protein: CSITYGTRPSYEQYF

D gene: .
J gene: TRBJ1-4
clone size: few
V gene: TRBV7-2
CDR3 protein: CASTSEWGRGNEKLFF

D gene: .
J gene: TRBJ2-3
clone size: .
V gene: TRBV7-9
CDR3 protein: CASSPRSFVDTQYF

D gene: .
J gene: TRBJ2-7
clone size: few
V gene: TRBV7-2
CDR3 protein: CASSPQVVGSYEQYF

D gene: .
J gene: TRBJ2-4
clone size: .
V gene: TRBV19
CDR3 protein: CASSIEGWAKNIQYF

D gene: TRBD2
J gene: TRBJ2-6
clone size: .
V gene: TRBV20-1
CDR3 protein: CSAQAGVGTGANVLTF

D gene: TRBD2
J gene: TRBJ2-2
clone size: .
V gene: TRBV2
CDR3 protein: CASGGEGTGELFF

D gene: .
J gene: TRBJ2-7
clone size: .
V gene: TRBV20-1
CDR3 protein: CSASLAMGEQYF

D gene: .
J gene: TRBJ2-1
clone size: few
V gene: TRBV7-9
CDR3 protein: CASSYFDQGLPRKFF

D gene: .
J gene: TRBJ1-4
clone size: .
V gene: TRBV7-9
CDR3 protein: CASSLARLGGSNEKLFF

D gene: .
J gene: TRBJ1-6
clone size: few
V gene: TRBV6-1
CDR3 protein: CASSEFTSGDSPLHF